The 16 T cell receptor beta chains listed next were all sequenced from one sample in a study of shared clonotypes between healthy human individuals. Cells designated naive CD8 were CD45RO-negative and were positively selected for CCR7, with terminally differentiated effector memory CD45RA+ cells excluded. The method was immunoSEQ multiplex PCR; TCRdb's version includes in-frame clones alone and lacks a portion of them. The sample records roughly 1,800,000 clones, about 95% being singletons. Sequenced material: naive CD8+ T cells sorted from blood. The receptors were sampled from a man between 18 and 35 years old in good health.

A single count supports this clone. The chain is built from TRBV5-1 and TRBJ2-7; 10 bases agree with TRBD1. Germline CDR1 SGHRS, CDR2 YFSETQ. This CDR3 is built from 14 residues. The V gene end was trimmed by 6 bases and the J gene end by 5 bases; junction bases not matched to a gene: 8. The CDR3 sequence is CASTLDRGSDEQYF. The CDR3 DNA sequence: TGCGCCAGCACCCTGGACAGGGGGTCGGACGAGCAGTACTTC.

The chain combines TRBV7-9 with TRBJ1-2, with a tentative D call TRBD1 (5 bases). The CDR3 is 16 residues long. V lost 5 bases and J 5 bases, leaving 21 bases between the germline ends. From germline, CDR1 is SEHNR and CDR2 FQNEAQ (reference sequence). In DNA form, the CDR3 reads TGTGCCAGCAGCGGGGGTCAAAGTCACCGGGGTTATGGCTACACCTTC. Amino acid sequence: CASSGGQSHRGYGYTF.

This chain joins TRBV6-5 and TRBJ2-7; D is possibly TRBD1 or TRBD2 (6 bases each). The CDR3 covers 15 residues. Germline V lookup: CDR1 MNHEY, CDR2 SVGAGI. V lost 6 bases and J 1 base, leaving 16 bases between the germline ends. This CDR3 reads CASSLDQGTSYEQYF. DNA of the CDR3: TGTGCCAGCAGCCTCGATCAGGGGACTTCCTACGAGCAGTACTTC.

The chain combines TRBV5-8 with TRBJ2-7, with D unclear. V lost 0 bases and J lost 9, with 19 bases in between. The CDR3 is 15 residues long. Germline CDR1 is SGHTS and CDR2 is YDEGEE. The CDR3 is CASSLVTVVSGRQYF. CDR3 sequence (DNA): TGTGCCAGCAGCTTGGTTACAGTAGTGTCAGGCCGGCAGTACTTC.

The rearrangement links TRBV6-1 to TRBJ1-1; D might be TRBD1 (5 bases). The CDR3 is 18 residues long. The germline CDR1 and CDR2 sequences are MNHNS and SASEGT. Trimming removed 1 base from V and 0 bases from J, with 18 bases in between. The CDR3 is CASSEVGVSGAMNTEAFF. In DNA form, the CDR3 reads TGTGCCAGCAGTGAAGTGGGTGTCTCCGGGGCAATGAACACTGAAGCTTTCTTT.

The gene calls are TRBV7-8 and TRBJ2-5; the match to TRBD2 covers 9 bases. CDR1 is SGHVS and CDR2 is FQNEAQ in the germline V gene. The CDR3 length is 16 residues. V lost 1 base and J lost 2; bases outside the gene matches: 5. CDR3 bases: TGTGCCAGCAGCTTAGGGAGCGGGGGGAGGCAAGAGACCCAGTACTTC. Its protein is CASSLGSGGRQETQYF.

The chain uses TRBV6-5 and TRBJ1-2, with D possibly matching TRBD1 (6 bases). Germline CDR1 MNHEY, CDR2 SVGAGI. Trimming cost V 6 bases and J 5 bases, with 19 bases left between them. The CDR3 covers 15 residues. CDR3 amino acids: CASSYAQGIWYGYTF. CDR3 in DNA: TGTGCCAGCAGCTACGCCCAGGGGATTTGGTATGGCTACACCTTC.

The chain is built from TRBV7-2 and TRBJ2-5; TRBD2 matches 12 bases. This CDR3 is built from 15 residues. CDR1 is SGHTA and CDR2 is FQGNSA in the germline V gene. Trimming cost V 4 bases and J 2 bases; bases outside gene matches: 2. CDR3 residues: CASSWTSGDQETQYF. Written as DNA, the CDR3 is TGTGCCAGCAGCTGGACTAGCGGGGATCAAGAGACCCAGTACTTC.

In nucleotides, the CDR3 is TGTGCTAGTGGTTTGGGCCGGGAGGACTATGGCTACACCTTC. This gives the protein CASGLGREDYGYTF. This chain links TRBV12-5 with TRBJ1-2; D not resolved. V lost 1 base, J lost 3 bases, and 9 bases lay in between. The CDR3 is made up of 14 amino acids. Germline V gene data show CDR1 as LGHNT and CDR2 as FRNRAP.

The chain uses TRBV14 and TRBJ2-5, with a tentative D call TRBD1 (5 bases). CDR3 length: 16 residues. Germline CDR1 reads SGHDN; CDR2 reads FVKESK. V shed 0 bases and J shed 1 base, with 12 bases lying between them. CDR3 nucleotides: TGTGCCAGCAGCCAAGATGGGGCAATCCTCCAAGAGACCCAGTACTTC. This translates into CASSQDGAILQETQYF. The entire variable domain, with the rest obtained from reference TRBV14 and TRBJ2-5, is as follows: EAGVTQFPSHSVIEKGQTVTLRCDPISGHDNLYWYRRVMGKEIKFLLHFVKESKQDESGMPNNRFLAERTGGTYSTLKVQPAELEDSGVYFCASSQDGAILQETQYFGPGTRLLVL.

V gene TRBV15 combines with J gene TRBJ2-7, with a tentative D call TRBD1 (7 bases). From germline, CDR1 is LNHNV and CDR2 YYDKDF (reference sequence). The V end lost 5 bases, the J end lost 2 bases, and 13 bases lay between the germline ends. CDR3 size: 14 residues. The CDR3 bases are TGTGCCACCAGCGGCGGGACAGCTACCTACGAGCAGTACTTC. Amino acid sequence: CATSGGTATYEQYF.

V usage is TRBV5-6 and J usage is TRBJ2-5; TRBD2 might be the D (6 bases). CDR1 and CDR2 (germline): SGHDT, YYEEEE. CDR3 length equals 14 residues. V lost 3 bases and J lost 2, with 11 bases in between. As DNA, the CDR3 is TGTGCCAGCAGCTCGGACGGGACTCAAGAGACCCAGTACTTC. Translation: CASSSDGTQETQYF.

V usage is TRBV30 and J usage is TRBJ2-2; D is ambiguous. This CDR3 contains 13 residues. Germline V CDR1 and CDR2: GTSNPN, SVGIG (reference sequence). V lost 3 bases and J lost 6, with 11 bases in between. CDR3 nucleotide sequence: TGTGCCTGGAGCGCCGAGGTTCCCGGGGAGCTGTTTTTT. As protein: CAWSAEVPGELFF.

About this clone: Other DNA sequences in the same sample also yield this CDR3. This chain connects TRBV29-1 to TRBJ2-7, with TRBD1 matching 8 bases. This CDR3 is built from 13 residues. Germline CDR1 is SQVTM and CDR2 is ANQGSEA. Trimming removed 5 bases from V and 2 bases from J; junction bases left unmatched: 5. CDR3 sequence reads: CSVSDRGPYEQYF. The CDR3 region has the DNA TGCAGCGTTTCCGACAGGGGTCCCTACGAGCAGTACTTC.

The chain employs TRBV4-3 and TRBJ1-1, with TRBD1 identical over 8 bases. The V and J ends lost 4 bases and 1 base, in that order; junction bases with no gene match: 5. The CDR3 is 15 amino acids. Germline CDR1 reads LGHNA; CDR2 reads YSLEER. CDR3 sequence: CASSLFGQGNTEAFF. CDR3 DNA sequence: TGCGCCAGCAGCCTCTTTGGACAGGGGAACACTGAAGCTTTCTTT.

This clone was found a few times. Within the sample, other DNA sequences also encode this same CDR3. J is TRBJ1-1 and V is TRBV5-1; D unclear. The germline V gene encodes CDR1 SGHRS and CDR2 YFSETQ. Deletions cut 0 bases from V and 4 bases from J, with 7 bases between. CDR3 size: 13 residues. The CDR3, as DNA: TGCGCCAGCAGCTTGGGGGGAAGCACTGAAGCTTTCTTT. Translating it yields CASSLGGSTEAFF.